The rows below give T cell receptor beta chains drawn from one sample of a study of blood T cell repertoires in COVID-19. Repertoires were generated with immunoSEQ multiplex PCR, while TCRdb's copy carries only in-frame clones and drops some. The table lists more than 200,000 clones, 80% to 90% of them singletons. The material sequenced was PBMCs or T cells enriched from blood (not recorded which). Receptor source: a woman in her twenties or thirties who had recovered from COVID-19. The CDR3 runs from the conserved cysteine through the conserved F or W. D genes are given only for firm matches. Where a row states a size, it is once, few, many or the class of an expanded clone; other rows omit it.

j_call	clone_size	d_call	v_call	cdr3_nt	cdr3_aa
TRBJ2-7	once	TRBD2	TRBV19	TGTGCCACGCAGACAGGACTAGCGGCCCACTACGAGCAGTACTTC	CATQTGLAAHYEQYF
TRBJ1-2	once	.	TRBV7-9	TGTGCCAGCAGCTTATTTGTGTCCGGTTTTGGCTACACCTTC	CASSLFVSGFGYTF
TRBJ1-2	.	.	TRBV7-6	TGTGCCAGCAGCTCCGGACAGACAAACTATGGCTACACCTTC	CASSSGQTNYGYTF
TRBJ2-2	.	TRBD2	TRBV9	TGTGCCAGCAGCGTAGTAGCGGGAGAGTACGGGGAGCTGTTTTTT	CASSVVAGEYGELFF
TRBJ2-7	.	.	TRBV6-2/TRBV6-3	TGTGCCAGCAGTTACCCGCAGGGGATAGCCTACGAGCAGTACTTC	CASSYPQGIAYEQYF
TRBJ2-3	.	TRBD2	TRBV3-1/TRBV3-2	TGTGCCACCCCTTGGACTAGCCGACTAACAGATACGCAGTATTTT	CATPWTSRLTDTQYF
TRBJ1-2	many	.	TRBV7-8	TGTGCCAGCAGCTTATTCGAAGACAGCTACTATGGCTACACCTTC	CASSLFEDSYYGYTF
TRBJ1-2	once	.	TRBV6-2/TRBV6-3	TGTGCCAGCAGTTACTCGAGGGGAGGCCCAAACTTC	CASSYSRGGPNF
TRBJ1-1	.	.	TRBV14	TGTGCCAGCAGCCAAGCGTTCGGACACATAAAAAAGTCCATGAACACTGAAGCTTTCTTT	CASSQAFGHIKKSMNTEAFF
TRBJ2-7	few	.	TRBV6-5	TGTGCCAGCACGGGCAGGGTACCTCCCTACGAGCAGTACTTC	CASTGRVPPYEQYF
TRBJ2-2	.	TRBD2	TRBV9	TGTGCCAGCAGCGATAGCGGGAGTGGGGAGCTGTTTTTT	CASSDSGSGELFF
TRBJ1-1	.	.	TRBV6-2/TRBV6-3	TGTGCCAGCAGTTACAGGAGCGGGGCCCTGAACACTGAAGCTTTCTTT	CASSYRSGALNTEAFF
TRBJ1-2	few	TRBD1	TRBV6-5	TGTGCCAGCGGCCGGGACAGAGACTATGGCTACACCTTC	CASGRDRDYGYTF
TRBJ2-5	.	TRBD2	TRBV7-6	TGTGCCAGCAGTCCTCCGGGACTAGCGGGTATGGAGACCCAGTACTTC	CASSPPGLAGMETQYF
TRBJ2-3	.	TRBD2	TRBV28	TGTGCCAGCAGCTTCTCCCCCTGGGCGGGAGATGCAGATACGCAGTATTTT	CASSFSPWAGDADTQYF
TRBJ1-2	once	.	TRBV11-3	TGTGCCAGCAGCCCGGCTCGACATCACTTC	CASSPARHHF
TRBJ2-1	.	TRBD1	TRBV27	TGTGCCAGCAGTTTAGAGGGGGCGCAGGACAATGAGCAGTTCTTC	CASSLEGAQDNEQFF
TRBJ2-1	.	.	TRBV9	TGTGCCAGCAGCGTAGAGCCCCTGGAGGGTGAGCAGTTCTTC	CASSVEPLEGEQFF
TRBJ2-7	once	TRBD1	TRBV27	TGTGCCAGCAGTCCCGGGACAGGGTTCTACGAGCAGTACTTC	CASSPGTGFYEQYF
TRBJ2-7	once	TRBD2	TRBV6-1	TGTGCCAGCAGTGAAGGGGGACTAGCGGCCTACGAGCAGTACTTC	CASSEGGLAAYEQYF
TRBJ1-1	.	TRBD1	TRBV7-9	TGTGCCAGCGCCACAGGGGGCGTCACTGAAGCTTTCTTT	CASATGGVTEAFF
TRBJ1-1	.	.	TRBV2	TGTGCCAGCAGTGTTTCGGGGTTCACTGAAGCTTTCTTT	CASSVSGFTEAFF
TRBJ2-1	.	.	TRBV19	TGTGCCAGTAGTATAAGACTAGCCTACAATGAGCAGTTCTTC	CASSIRLAYNEQFF
TRBJ2-7	.	.	TRBV9	TGTGCCAGCAGCGCCGGGCCGGGGGAGCAGTACTTC	CASSAGPGEQYF
TRBJ1-2	.	.	TRBV4-2	TGTGCCAGCAGCCAAGATTCGGGGGTCGACTATGGCTACACCTTC	CASSQDSGVDYGYTF
TRBJ2-2	.	.	TRBV10-3	TGTGCCATCATGGGGGGGAACACCGGGGAGCTGTTTTTT	CAIMGGNTGELFF
TRBJ2-3	.	TRBD2	TRBV19	TGTGCCAGTCCCTCCCAGCGGGACTTTACAGATACGCAGTATTTT	CASPSQRDFTDTQYF
TRBJ1-1	.	TRBD1	TRBV28	TGTGCCAGCAGCCTCCCAGGGGGCACTGAAGCTTTCTTT	CASSLPGGTEAFF
TRBJ2-1	.	.	TRBV27	TGTGCCAGCAGTCTTTCTTCCGGGACATTCACCACACGTAGCTCCTACAATGAGCAGTTCTTC	CASSLSSGTFTTRSSYNEQFF
TRBJ1-4	.	.	TRBV29-1	TGCAGCGTTCTAAATGAAAAACTGTTTTTT	CSVLNEKLFF
TRBJ2-1	.	.	TRBV6-2/TRBV6-3	TGTGCCAGCAGTTACGAGCTAGCCGTGGGCGGAAATGAGCAGTTCTTC	CASSYELAVGGNEQFF
TRBJ1-6	.	TRBD1	TRBV9	TGTGCCAGCAGCGGGACAGGGGGCTTGAATTCACCCCTCCACTTT	CASSGTGGLNSPLHF
TRBJ1-1	.	.	TRBV28	TGTGCCAGCAGTTTGAGGGTCCAAGAAGCTTTCTTT	CASSLRVQEAFF
TRBJ2-7	.	TRBD2	TRBV15	TGTGCCACCCGGGGGGAGGGCCTCGAGCAGTACTTC	CATRGEGLEQYF
TRBJ1-2	.	TRBD1	TRBV18	TGTGCCAGCTCACCACCGGCCACAGGGGGAGATGGCTACACCTTC	CASSPPATGGDGYTF
TRBJ2-5	.	.	TRBV7-2	TGTGCCAGCAGCCTCCCTTGGTCGGGAGAAGAGACCCAGTACTTC	CASSLPWSGEETQYF
TRBJ1-5	once	.	TRBV9	TGTGCCAGCAGCGCTCAGGGGAATCTTCAGCCCCAGCATTTT	CASSAQGNLQPQHF
TRBJ1-1	.	.	TRBV27	TGTGCCAGCAGGCCGTACCCCACAGGGCCTGGCACTGAAGCTTTCTTT	CASRPYPTGPGTEAFF
TRBJ2-1	.	TRBD2	TRBV10-3	TGTGCCATCAGGGCCGGGACTAGCGGGACTTCCTACAATGAGCAGTTCTTC	CAIRAGTSGTSYNEQFF
TRBJ2-1	.	TRBD2	TRBV10-3	TGTGCCAGCCGGACTAGCCAAAATGAGCAGTTCTTC	CASRTSQNEQFF
TRBJ1-2	.	.	TRBV28	TGTGCCAGCAGTTTATTTAGTGGTCCCCATGGCTACACCTTC	CASSLFSGPHGYTF
TRBJ1-3	.	.	TRBV3-1/TRBV3-2	TGTGCCAGCAGCCTCACTGGTTATGGAAACACCATATATTTT	CASSLTGYGNTIYF
TRBJ2-1	.	.	TRBV28	TGTGCCAGCAGTTTAACCTACTCCGCAGGGGCTCTCTACAATGAGCAGTTCTTC	CASSLTYSAGALYNEQFF
TRBJ1-4	.	TRBD1	TRBV28	TGTGCCAGCACTCTCCCAGGGACAGACGAAAAACTGTTTTTT	CASTLPGTDEKLFF
TRBJ1-2	.	.	TRBV2	TGTGCCAGCAGTGCGGACAGTCGTGGGGCTGGCTACACCTTC	CASSADSRGAGYTF
TRBJ1-1	.	.	TRBV7-9	TGTGCCAGAAAGCTTTTAGACTCGAACACTGAAGCTTTCTTT	CARKLLDSNTEAFF
TRBJ1-6	.	.	TRBV7-9	TGTGCCAGCAGGGTGAACGAGAACAATTCACCCCTCCACTTT	CASRVNENNSPLHF
TRBJ1-2	once	.	TRBV10-3	TGTGCCATCAGTGAGCCCAGGGTCTCTGGCTACACCTTC	CAISEPRVSGYTF
TRBJ1-1	.	.	TRBV3-1/TRBV3-2	TGTGCCAGCAGCCAAACAGGGAGGAACACTGAAGCTTTCTTT	CASSQTGRNTEAFF
TRBJ1-3	few	.	TRBV5-4	TGTGCCAGCAGCTTGGACAGCTACGGAAACACCATATATTTT	CASSLDSYGNTIYF